One TCR beta chain is described in this entry. Germline values: CDR1 SGHTA, CDR2 FQGNSA. V was cut by 5 bases and J by 1 base, with 20 bases left in between. CDR3 size: 17 residues. In the original processing: Amplified reference gene primers provided the basis for estimating nucleated cell counts. Assay used: immunoSEQ multiplex PCR; TCRdb lists only in-frame clones, some missing. For V, J and clone size, that table is used; D and trimming come from the DNA. The sample lists around 200,000 clones; roughly nine tenths were seen once. The data stem from a study of blood T cell repertoires in COVID-19. Study background: COVID-19 samples, acute and convalescent, were from the United States, Italy and Spain.

This receptor was obtained from a man between 65 and 85 years old with active or convalescent COVID-19. The chain recombines TRBV7-2 with TRBJ1-2; TRBD1 might be the D (6 bases). Sequencing was carried out using peripheral blood. The CDR3 DNA sequence: TGTGCCAGCAGCCCACGGCCCACAGGGTTACATAACTATGGCTACACCTTC. Amino acids: CASSPRPTGLHNYGYTF.